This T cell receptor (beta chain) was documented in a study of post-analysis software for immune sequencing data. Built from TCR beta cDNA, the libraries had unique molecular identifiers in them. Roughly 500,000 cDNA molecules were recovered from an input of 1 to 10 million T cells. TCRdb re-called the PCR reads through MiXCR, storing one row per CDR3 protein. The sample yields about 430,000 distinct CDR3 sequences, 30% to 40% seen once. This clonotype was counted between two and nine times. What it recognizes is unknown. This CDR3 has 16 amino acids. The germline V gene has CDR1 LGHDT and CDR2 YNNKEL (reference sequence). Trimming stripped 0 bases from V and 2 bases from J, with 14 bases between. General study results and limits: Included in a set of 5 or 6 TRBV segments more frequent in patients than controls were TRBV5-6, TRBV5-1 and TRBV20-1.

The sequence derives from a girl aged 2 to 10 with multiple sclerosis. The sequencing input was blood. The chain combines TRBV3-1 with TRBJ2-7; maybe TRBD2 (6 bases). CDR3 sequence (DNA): TGTGCCAGCAGCCAAGAGCACGGGGGATACACCTACGAGCAGTACTTC. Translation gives CASSQEHGGYTYEQYF.